This note documents a single TCR beta chain sequence. Its antigen is not known. The sample comes from a study of cytomegalovirus exposure and HLA in healthy donors. Findings and limits, study-wide: A later analysis found common viral pathogens apparently linked to several of the most significant clusters. For TCR beta chains, V- and J-gene trimming was later linked to a missense DCLRE1C variant. Most sequenced TCRs were rare (though some public TCRs occurred in many donors). Sequencing had likely introduced a cluster of highly shared sequence variants as an artifact.

PCR amplification relied on 60 Vbeta primers (plus 13 Jbeta primers). Using immunoSEQ multiplex PCR, the repertoire was profiled, and TCRdb retains in-frame clones only, with some absent. The data contain fewer than 90,000 clones, about three quarters of them singletons. Germline lookup yields CDR1 ENHRY and CDR2 SYGVKD. The ends were cut back, 2 bases at V and 4 bases at J, with 14 bases in the middle. This CDR3 is built from 15 residues. This TCR was sampled from a male donor in good health and CMV-seropositive. This chain links TRBV10-3 with TRBJ2-5; D is perhaps TRBD1 (6 bases). Sequencing was carried out using PBMCs. CDR3 in DNA: TGTGCCATCAGTGAGAGGCAGGGGAATTCAGAGACCCAGTACTTC. The encoded protein is CAISERQGNSETQYF.